This T cell receptor (beta chain) emerged from a study of shared clonotypes between healthy human individuals. Study-level results: Approximately 4.6% of naive CD4 clonotypes were common to a few donors.

Genomic DNA per cell subset filled all wells of several immunoSEQ plates. The repertoire was sequenced with immunoSEQ multiplex PCR; TCRdb's copy has only in-frame clones and lacks some. The sample has 1.4 million or so clones, 97% to 99% seen once. About this clone: Its specificity is not known.

The authors divided CD4+ cells into CD45RA+ naive and CD45RA-negative memory subsets. After removal of 6 bases from V and 5 bases from J, the junction contained 12 bases not matched to a gene. The CDR3 extends over 15 amino acids. The germline gives CDR1 SGHRS, CDR2 YFSETQ. The material sequenced was naive CD4+ T cells sorted from blood. Subset indicated: CD45RA+ positively selected. V is TRBV5-1 and J is TRBJ2-5; 8 nucleotides agree with TRBD2. This clonotype was sampled from a man aged 25-40 years in good health. CDR3 region: CASTASGSRGETQYF. CDR3 nucleotide sequence: TGCGCCAGCACGGCTAGCGGGTCCCGGGGGGAGACCCAGTACTTC. The whole variable domain, filled in from reference TRBV5-1 and TRBJ2-5, reads KAGVTQTPRYLIKTRGQQVTLSCSPISGHRSVSWYQQTPGQGLQFLFEYFSETQRNKGNFPGRFSGRQFSNSRSEMNVSTLELGDSALYLCASTASGSRGETQYFGPGTRLLVL.